Listed here is a single TCR beta chain. In the source study's methods: Using reference gene primer amplification, nucleated cell counts were estimated. TCRdb keeps only in-frame clones here, not all; method: immunoSEQ multiplex PCR. V, J and clone size are those of that table, while D and trimming were read from the DNA. Counted here are approximately 190,000 clones, 80% occurring once; the ten biggest clones make up about 7.2%. This entry belongs to a study of blood T cell repertoires in COVID-19. Study-wide background: Both acute and convalescent COVID-19 samples were obtained from the United States, Italy and Spain. Sources were T cells, B-cell-depleted T cells, or PBMCs; the material itself was cDNA or gDNA.

The CDR3 loop spans 16 amino acids. After removal of 3 bases from V and 2 bases from J, the junction contained 9 bases not matched to a gene. Germline lookup yields CDR1 LGHDT and CDR2 YNNKEL (reference sequence). Source material: peripheral blood. The chain couples TRBV3-1 (or the pseudogene TRBV3-2) to TRBJ2-7; 8 positions agree with TRBD1. The clonotype originates from a man aged 60 to 75 with acute or convalescent COVID-19. The CDR3 coding sequence is TGTGCCAGCAGCCACTATCGGACAGGGCCCCCCTACGAGCAGTACTTC. Residues: CASSHYRTGPPYEQYF.